These 10 T cell receptor beta chains share one sample of origin, sequenced in a study of regulatory T cells in long-lasting Graves disease. Time point noted: persistent/refractory GD, antithyroid drugs over 5 years with positive TRAb. PBMC RNA was the source of the TCR library. For TCR beta, libraries came from iRepertoire HTBI primers and Arm-PCR of CDR3 regions. MiXCR, applied by TCRdb to the multiplex PCR reads, yields one record per CDR3 protein. The sample has 300,000 to 350,000 distinct CDR3 sequences; around a fifth are singletons. The sequenced sample was peripheral blood mononuclear cells (PBMCs), obtained when the disease was refractory, from a patient treated with antithyroid drugs. The source of these receptors is a female donor with Graves disease.

The table lists this clonotype with a few counts. The rearrangement uses TRBV25-1 and TRBJ1-4; no definite D call. Germline V CDR1 and CDR2: MGHDK, SYGVNS. The CDR3 has 14 amino acids. Trimming shortened V by 3 bases and J by 0 bases, and 5 bases separated the two germline ends. This chain's CDR3 is CASSEWATNEKLFF. The CDR3 bases are TGTGCCAGCAGTGAGTGGGCAACTAATGAAAAACTGTTTTTT.

This clonotype was detected only a few times. A much bigger clone sits one base away, suggesting this may be a read error. The chain employs TRBV11-2 and TRBJ2-2; tentative D call: TRBD1 (5 bases). Germline V CDR1 and CDR2: SGHAT, FQNNGV. Between the trimmed V and J ends, which lost 5 bases and 3 bases, there was a span of 13 bases. This CDR3 is 15 amino acids long. The CDR3 DNA reads TGTGCCAGCAGCCACCGGCCAGGGTACACCGGGGAGCTGTTTTTT. Its translation: CASSHRPGYTGELFF.

In the case of this clonotype: An end of the junction does not agree with germline; a read error may underlie this. The CDR3 DNA sequence: TGTGCCAGAAGTTTGGCAGGGGGAAACACTGAAGCTTTCTTT. Translation gives CARSLAGGNTEAFF. This chain joins TRBV6-5 and TRBJ1-1; TRBD1 aligns across 7 bases. Per the germline V gene, CDR1 is MNHEY and CDR2 is SVGAGI. The CDR3 totals 14 residues.

The chain links TRBV19 to TRBJ1-5, with TRBD1 matching over 7 bases. Per the germline V gene, CDR1 is LNHDA and CDR2 is SQIVND (reference sequence). The V gene end was trimmed by 5 bases and the J gene end by 0 bases; junction bases not matched to a gene: 10. The length of the CDR3 is 17 residues. Written as DNA, the CDR3 is TGTGCCAGTAGTCGACAGGGCTTCCTATATAGCAATCAGCCCCAGCATTTT. Translated, it gives CASSRQGFLYSNQPQHF.

There are many counts of this clonotype. The genes are TRBV7-2 and TRBJ1-1, with no clear D. The CDR3 consists of 15 residues. Germline V gene data show CDR1 as SGHTA and CDR2 as FQGNSA. V was pared by 6 bases and J by 5 bases, with 19 bases between. The CDR3 DNA reads as TGTGCCAGCAGAAGAAAGACGGCAGAAACAACTGAAGCTTTCTTT. Protein sequence: CASRRKTAETTEAFF. Full variable domain (missing parts from reference TRBV7-2 and TRBJ1-1): GAGVSQSPSNKVTEKGKDVELRCDPISGHTALYWYRQSLGQGLEFLIYFQGNSAPDKSGLPSDRFSAERTGGSVSTLTIQRTQQEDSAVYLCASRRKTAETTEAFFGQGTRLTVV.

The V and J genes are TRBV4-1 and TRBJ2-7; D unresolved. The CDR3 runs 16 residues. Per germline, CDR1 MGHRA and CDR2 YSYEKL. Trimming cost V 0 bases and J 1 base, with 13 bases left between them. This CDR3 reads CASSQEGSGVSYEQYF. In DNA, the CDR3 is TGCGCCAGCAGCCAAGAAGGCAGTGGGGTTTCCTACGAGCAGTACTTC.

Many counts were recorded for this clonotype. The gene calls are TRBV11-2 and TRBJ2-7; D is undetermined. This CDR3 is 11 amino acids long. CDR1 is SGHAT and CDR2 is FQNNGV in the germline V gene. V lost 5 bases, J lost 6 bases, and 8 bases lay in between. The CDR3 protein is CASSRFGEQYF. DNA for the CDR3: TGTGCCAGCAGCCGATTCGGCGAGCAGTACTTC.

This clonotype was seen ten or more times. This chain links TRBV28 with TRBJ1-1, with D unclear. V lost 6 bases and J lost 10, with 15 bases in between. CDR3 length: 12 residues. CDR1 and CDR2 (germline): MDHEN, SYDVKM. CDR3 protein: CASSPYLTGAFF. In nucleotides, the CDR3 is TGTGCCAGCAGCCCTTATCTTACCGGAGCTTTCTTT.

This clonotype appeared many times. The genes are TRBV7-2 and TRBJ1-6, with D maybe TRBD1 (6 bases). This CDR3 spans 17 amino acids. The V and J ends lost 6 bases and 9 bases respectively, with 24 bases between them. Germline V gives CDR1 SGHTA, CDR2 FQGNSA. CDR3 sequence (DNA): TGTGCCAGCAGTTACCCCGAGTGGAGGGACATCGGTTCACCCCTCCACTTT. The encoded protein is CASSYPEWRDIGSPLHF.

This clonotype was counted only a few times. The chain is built from TRBV20-1 and TRBJ1-1; 9 bases match TRBD1. In germline, CDR1 is DFQATT, CDR2 SNEGSKA (reference sequence). The CDR3 runs to 16 residues. Trimming at V came to 0 bases and at J to 0 bases, leaving 5 bases not matched to a gene. CDR3 residues: CSARDRTGELNTEAFF. The DNA for the CDR3 is TGCAGTGCTAGAGATAGGACAGGGGAACTGAACACTGAAGCTTTCTTT.